The sequence of this TCR beta chain was determined in a study of CD8 T cells in Susac syndrome. The ends were cut back, 0 bases at V and 7 bases at J, with 7 bases in the middle. Germline V gives CDR1 DFQATT, CDR2 SNEGSKA (reference sequence). The CDR3 runs to 12 residues. This clonotype was recorded once. Random hexamers primed reverse transcription of 0.5 to 1 ug RNA. TCRdb redid the calling of the immunoSEQ multiplex PCR reads with MiXCR, one entry per CDR3 protein. The table has more than 200,000 distinct CDR3 sequences, around 93% seen once. This sequence joins TRBV20-1 and TRBJ2-1; perhaps TRBD2 as D (5 bases). The receptor's source is a human donor with multiple sclerosis. Source material: CD4+ T cells from PBMCs. The CDR3 sequence: CSARDWENEQFF. The CDR3 coding sequence is TGCAGTGCTAGAGATTGGGAGAATGAGCAGTTCTTC.